These T cell receptor beta chains were read from a single sample in a study of T cells in Graves' hyperthyroidism and ophthalmopathy. One entry per CDR3 protein, called by TCRdb with MiXCR from the multiplex PCR reads. The sample includes a few hundred thousand distinct CDR3 sequences, roughly an eighth seen only once; the top ten take roughly 4.8%. Sequenced input: blood. The receptors derive from a woman under 30 with Graves' hyperthyroidism. Both conserved end residues are part of each CDR3. The D gene is left open where the match is weak. Clone size is stated in some rows and not others, as once, few, many or a class when expanded.

clone size	D gene	J gene	V gene	CDR3 protein	CDR3 DNA
few	TRBD1	TRBJ2-1	TRBV5-1	CASSVTGDFYNEQFF	TGCGCCAGCAGCGTGACAGGGGATTTCTACAATGAGCAGTTCTTC
NA	TRBD1	TRBJ2-7	TRBV7-2	CASSSHRGIPSYEQYF	TGTGCCAGCAGTTCCCACAGGGGAATCCCCTCCTACGAGCAGTACTTC
many	NA	TRBJ2-2	TRBV5-1	CASSSYINTGELFF	TGCGCCAGCAGCTCTTACATTAACACCGGGGAGCTGTTTTTT
few	NA	TRBJ1-3	TRBV2	CASSEALRGNTIYF	TGTGCCAGCAGTGAAGCGCTCCGGGGAAACACCATATATTTT
many	NA	TRBJ1-2	TRBV13	CASSPVSVNYGYTF	TGTGCCAGCAGTCCCGTCTCTGTGAACTATGGCTACACCTTC
NA	TRBD2	TRBJ2-3	TRBV19	CASGKREGVADTQYF	TGTGCCAGTGGAAAGCGGGAGGGGGTGGCAGATACGCAGTATTTT
NA	NA	TRBJ1-5	TRBV6-5	CASSSTGRSSNQPQHF	TGTGCCAGCAGTTCCACGGGGCGATCTAGCAATCAGCCCCAGCATTTT
many	NA	TRBJ1-1	TRBV9	CASSVGVQWTEAFF	TGTGCCAGCAGCGTAGGGGTACAATGGACTGAAGCTTTCTTT
NA	TRBD1	TRBJ2-1	TRBV18	CASSPGQGGNEQFF	TGTGCCAGCTCACCAGGACAGGGCGGTAATGAGCAGTTCTTC
many	NA	TRBJ1-1	TRBV5-1	CASSLARGLDAEAFF	TGCGCCAGCAGCTTGGCGAGGGGGTTAGACGCTGAAGCTTTCTTT
many	TRBD1	TRBJ2-5	TRBV7-2	CASSRIDRGETQYF	TGTGCCAGCAGCCGTATCGACAGGGGAGAGACCCAGTACTTC
NA	NA	TRBJ2-5	TRBV19	CASSMYAGVETQYF	TGTGCCAGTAGTATGTACGCAGGGGTCGAGACCCAGTACTTC
NA	TRBD1	TRBJ1-2	TRBV5-4	CAGSGLRDSDTNYGYTF	TGTGCCGGCAGCGGCCTCCGGGACAGCGATACTAACTATGGCTACACCTTC
many	NA	TRBJ2-5	TRBV15	CATSRDSGRATETQYF	TGTGCCACCAGCAGAGATAGCGGCAGGGCGACCGAGACCCAGTACTTC
NA	NA	TRBJ2-2	TRBV9	CASRKSGTPDSGELFF	TGTGCCAGCAGGAAATCCGGGACCCCCGACTCCGGGGAGCTGTTTTTT
NA	NA	TRBJ1-5	TRBV3-1	CASSQVIEEKLNQPQHF	TGTGCCAGCAGCCAAGTTATCGAAGAAAAGCTGAATCAGCCCCAGCATTTT
many	NA	TRBJ2-5	TRBV2	CASSGSGKETQYF	TGTGCCAGCAGTGGCAGCGGAAAAGAGACCCAGTACTTC
NA	NA	TRBJ2-3	TRBV5-6	CASSLNFRTDTQYF	TGTGCCAGCAGCTTGAACTTCCGGACAGATACGCAGTATTTT
many	TRBD2	TRBJ2-1	TRBV6-1	CASSKTGLGYNEQFF	TGTGCCAGCAGTAAGACGGGACTAGGGTACAATGAGCAGTTCTTC
once	TRBD1	TRBJ2-1	TRBV7-3	CASSFRQGNEQFF	TGTGCCAGCAGCTTCCGACAGGGAAATGAGCAGTTCTTC
NA	TRBD1	TRBJ1-2	TRBV19	CASSPTGTTYGYTF	TGTGCCAGTAGCCCGACAGGGACGACCTATGGCTACACCTTC
many	TRBD2	TRBJ2-1	TRBV5-5	CASSFEASGTYNEQFF	TGTGCCAGCAGCTTTGAGGCTAGCGGGACGTACAATGAGCAGTTCTTC
many	TRBD1	TRBJ2-1	TRBV11-2	CASSKSRDRGLYNEQFF	TGTGCCAGCAGCAAAAGCCGGGACAGGGGGCTATATAATGAGCAGTTCTTC
NA	NA	TRBJ1-1	TRBV7-8	CASSQEFKVSWAFF	TGTGCCAGCAGTCAAGAGTTTAAGGTCTCATGGGCTTTCTTT
many	NA	TRBJ2-5	TRBV20-1	CSARDSLKETQYF	TGCAGTGCTAGAGATAGCCTAAAAGAGACCCAGTACTTC
NA	TRBD1	TRBJ2-7	TRBV28	CASSPIYRDRAYEQYF	TGTGCCAGCAGTCCTATATACCGGGACAGGGCCTACGAGCAGTACTTC
NA	NA	TRBJ1-1	TRBV6-2/TRBV6-3	CASKWTENTEAFF	TGTGCCAGCAAATGGACGGAGAACACTGAAGCTTTCTTT
many	NA	TRBJ2-7	TRBV10-3	CAISGQGLPYEQYF	TGTGCCATCAGTGGGCAGGGACTGCCCTACGAGCAGTACTTC
many	NA	TRBJ2-3	TRBV4-3	CASSQGFAGTTDTQYF	TGCGCCAGCAGCCAAGGTTTCGCGGGAACCACAGATACGCAGTATTTT
many	NA	TRBJ2-1	TRBV12-3/TRBV12-4	CASSLSAVGDEQFF	TGTGCCAGCAGTTTAAGTGCAGTTGGAGATGAGCAGTTCTTC
many	NA	TRBJ2-7	TRBV14	CASSRSTGPYEQYF	TGTGCCAGCAGCCGCTCCACTGGTCCCTACGAGCAGTACTTC
many	NA	TRBJ2-7	TRBV6-1	CASSLERALSYEQYF	TGTGCCAGCAGCTTGGAGAGGGCCTTGTCCTACGAGCAGTACTTC
many	NA	TRBJ2-3	TRBV28	CASSFVAGTDTQYF	TGTGCCAGCAGTTTTGTTGCGGGCACAGATACGCAGTATTTT
many	NA	TRBJ1-6	TRBV6-1	CASSSARGNSPLHF	TGTGCCAGCTCCTCGGCCAGGGGTAATTCACCCCTCCACTTT
many	TRBD2	TRBJ2-1	TRBV7-2	CASSSRTSGSLSYNEQFF	TGTGCCAGCAGCTCCCGGACTAGCGGGAGTCTCTCCTACAATGAGCAGTTCTTC
many	TRBD2	TRBJ2-3	TRBV5-1	CASSLQTSGKGDTQYF	TGCGCCAGCAGCCTCCAAACTAGCGGGAAAGGGGATACGCAGTATTTT
many	NA	TRBJ2-7	TRBV5-6	CASSFGREYREQYF	TGTGCCAGCAGCTTCGGCAGGGAGTATCGCGAGCAGTACTTC
once	NA	TRBJ1-1	TRBV19	CASSIGGGEAFF	TGTGCCAGTAGTATAGGGGGTGGTGAAGCTTTCTTT
few	TRBD1	TRBJ2-4	TRBV27	CASSLLYRGLENIQYF	TGTGCCAGCAGTTTATTGTACAGGGGGTTAGAAAACATTCAGTACTTC
few	NA	TRBJ2-5	TRBV10-3	CAISEFGETQYF	TGTGCCATCAGTGAGTTTGGAGAGACCCAGTACTTC
NA	TRBD1	TRBJ2-7	TRBV29-1	CSVETGTGDFEQYF	TGCAGCGTTGAAACCGGGACAGGGGATTTTGAGCAGTACTTC
many	NA	TRBJ2-1	TRBV13	CASSLGVASPYNEQFF	TGTGCCAGCAGCTTAGGCGTGGCTAGCCCATACAATGAGCAGTTCTTC
NA	NA	TRBJ2-3	TRBV7-9	CASSANFGTFEPDTQYF	TGTGCCAGCAGCGCCAATTTCGGGACATTTGAGCCAGATACGCAGTATTTT
NA	NA	TRBJ1-6	TRBV2	CARREGGANSPLHF	TGTGCCAGACGCGAGGGGGGGGCCAATTCACCCCTCCACTTT
many	NA	TRBJ2-3	TRBV7-3	CASSLTGGLTDTQYF	TGTGCCAGCAGCTTAACAGGAGGTCTGACAGATACGCAGTATTTT
many	NA	TRBJ2-7	TRBV28	CAGSRPSSSSYEQYF	TGTGCCGGCAGTCGCCCTAGCTCTAGCTCCTACGAGCAGTACTTC
NA	TRBD2	TRBJ2-3	TRBV5-1	CARTSGPDTQYF	TGCGCCAGAACTAGCGGGCCGGATACGCAGTATTTT
few	NA	TRBJ1-6	TRBV30	CAWTANNSPLHF	TGTGCCTGGACCGCAAATAATTCACCCCTCCACTTT